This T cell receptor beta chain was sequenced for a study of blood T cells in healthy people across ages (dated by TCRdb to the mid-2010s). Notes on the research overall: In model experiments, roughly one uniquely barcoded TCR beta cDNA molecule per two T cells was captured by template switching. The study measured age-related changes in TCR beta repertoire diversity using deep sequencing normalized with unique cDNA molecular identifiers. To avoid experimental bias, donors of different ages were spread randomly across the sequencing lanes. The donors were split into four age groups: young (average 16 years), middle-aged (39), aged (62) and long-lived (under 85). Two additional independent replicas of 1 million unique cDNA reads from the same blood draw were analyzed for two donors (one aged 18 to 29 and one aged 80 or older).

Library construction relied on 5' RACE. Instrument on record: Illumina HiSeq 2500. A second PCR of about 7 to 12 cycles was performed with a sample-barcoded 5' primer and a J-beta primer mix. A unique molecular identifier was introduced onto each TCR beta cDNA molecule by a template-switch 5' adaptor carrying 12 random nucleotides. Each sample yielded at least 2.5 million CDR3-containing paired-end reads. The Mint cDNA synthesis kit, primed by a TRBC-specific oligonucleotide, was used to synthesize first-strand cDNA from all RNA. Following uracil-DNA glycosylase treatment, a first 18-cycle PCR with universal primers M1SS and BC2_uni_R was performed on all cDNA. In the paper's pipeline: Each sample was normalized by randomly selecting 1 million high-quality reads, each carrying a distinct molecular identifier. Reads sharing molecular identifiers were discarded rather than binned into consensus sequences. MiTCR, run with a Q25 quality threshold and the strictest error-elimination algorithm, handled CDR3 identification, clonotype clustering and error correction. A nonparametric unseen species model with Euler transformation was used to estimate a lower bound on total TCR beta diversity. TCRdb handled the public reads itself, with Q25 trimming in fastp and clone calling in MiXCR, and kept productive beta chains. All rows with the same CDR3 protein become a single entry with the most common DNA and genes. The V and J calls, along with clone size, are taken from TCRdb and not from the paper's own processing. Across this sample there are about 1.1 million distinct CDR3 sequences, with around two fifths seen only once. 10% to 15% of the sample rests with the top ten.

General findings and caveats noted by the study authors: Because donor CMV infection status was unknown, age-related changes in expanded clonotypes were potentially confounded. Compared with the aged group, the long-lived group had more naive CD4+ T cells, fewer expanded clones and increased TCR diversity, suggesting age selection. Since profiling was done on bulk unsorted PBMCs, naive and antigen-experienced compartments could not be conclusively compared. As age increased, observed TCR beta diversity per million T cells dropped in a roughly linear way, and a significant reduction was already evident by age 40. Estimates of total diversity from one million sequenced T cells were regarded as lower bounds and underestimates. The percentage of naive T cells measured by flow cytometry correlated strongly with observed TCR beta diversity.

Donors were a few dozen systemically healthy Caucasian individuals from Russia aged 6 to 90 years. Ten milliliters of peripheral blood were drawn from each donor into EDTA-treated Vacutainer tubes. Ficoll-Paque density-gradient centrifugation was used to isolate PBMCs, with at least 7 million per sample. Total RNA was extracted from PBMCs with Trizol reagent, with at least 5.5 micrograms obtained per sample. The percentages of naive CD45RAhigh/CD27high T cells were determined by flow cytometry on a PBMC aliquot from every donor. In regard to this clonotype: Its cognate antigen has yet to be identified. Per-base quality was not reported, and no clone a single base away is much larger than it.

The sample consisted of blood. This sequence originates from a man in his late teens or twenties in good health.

Read as DNA, the sequence is TGTGCCAGCAGTTTAGGGAGTCGGCCAGGCAAGTACAATGAGCAGTACTTC. Its coded protein is CASSLGSRPGKYNEQYF. Recombination linked TRBV12-3 or TRBV12-4 to TRBJ2-5; the D gene is not confidently resolved. Counted from cysteine to phenylalanine, this CDR3 has 17 amino acids. The CDR3 DNA has 51 bases and is translated from base 1. Cut back by 1 base and 11 bases, the V and J ends lie 26 bases apart.